This TCR beta chain was obtained from a study of CD8+ T cells in alopecia areata. Study-level results: Persistence during tofacitinib was seen for many expanded lesional clones in scalp and blood. Normal skin's resident alphabeta T cells are sequenced alongside lesional scalp T cells. Administration of tofacitinib significantly diminished scalp clonality and expanded CD8+ clones within the top 100.

The sample holds a few counts of this clone. As yet, its antigen is unknown. The treatment here: oral pan-JAK inhibitor, 5-10 mg twice daily. This CDR3 has 14 residues. J lost 3 bases, V lost 7 bases, and 8 bases had no gene match. Looked up from germline, CDR1 is SNHLY and CDR2 is FYNNEI. As the sequencing template, cDNA was produced by extracting RNA and reverse transcribing it. Using immunoSEQ multiplex PCR, the repertoire was profiled, and TCRdb retains in-frame clones only, with some absent. The sample carries 150,000 to 200,000 clones, around 50% recorded once. The chain has TRBV2 and TRBJ1-1, with 7 bases aligning to TRBD1. The input for sequencing was CD8+ T cells sorted from blood, taken at week 24, from a patient treated with tofacitinib. This clonotype originated in a human donor with alopecia areata. CDR3 nucleotides: TGTGCCAGCATGGGACTAACAGGGGACACTGAAGCTTTCTTT. Translation: CASMGLTGDTEAFF.